What follows is one TCR beta chain and its context. The antigen is undetermined. The sample originates from a study of cytomegalovirus exposure and HLA in healthy donors. The V and J ends lost 4 bases and 2 bases respectively, with 12 bases between them. The V gene's germline CDR1 is SGHTA and CDR2 FQGNSA. The length of the CDR3 is 15 residues. Researchers ran the PCR with 60 Vbeta and 13 Jbeta primers. How the authors handled the data: Roughly 10 million shared chains were among tens of millions of unique TCR beta chains counted in a later analysis. Profiling relied on immunoSEQ multiplex PCR, and the TCRdb table lists in-frame clones only, not all of them. V and J calls and clone size come straight from that table; D and trimming were deduced from the DNA. The repertoire holds 95,000 to 150,000 clones, around three quarters seen once, with 2.7% in the top ten. Study-wide findings and caveats: Later on, an analysis showed TCR association rates differing by HLA locus, with DRB1 the most and HLA-C the fewest. It was shown in a later analysis that HLA-associated TCR beta chains were more clonally expanded than other, equally common chains. V- and J-gene trimming of TCR beta was linked (in a later analysis) to a missense DCLRE1C variant.

This chain links TRBV7-2 with TRBJ1-5; the D gene is possibly TRBD1 (6 bases). Sequences were obtained from PBMCs. This TCR came from a woman between 35 and 50 years old in good health and CMV-seropositive. The DNA for the CDR3 is TGTGCCAGCAGCTCTCAACAGGGTGGCAATCAGCCCCAGCATTTT. It yields the protein CASSSQQGGNQPQHF.